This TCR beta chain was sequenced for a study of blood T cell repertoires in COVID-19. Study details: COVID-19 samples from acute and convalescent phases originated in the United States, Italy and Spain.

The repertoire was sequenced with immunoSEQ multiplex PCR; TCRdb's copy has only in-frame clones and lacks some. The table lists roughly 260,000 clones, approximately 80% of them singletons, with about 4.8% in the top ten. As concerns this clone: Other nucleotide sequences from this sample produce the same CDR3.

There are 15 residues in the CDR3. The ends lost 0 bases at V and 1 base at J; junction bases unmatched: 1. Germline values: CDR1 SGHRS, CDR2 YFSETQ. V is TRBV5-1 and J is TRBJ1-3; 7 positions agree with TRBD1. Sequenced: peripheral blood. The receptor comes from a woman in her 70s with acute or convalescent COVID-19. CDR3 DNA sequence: TGCGCCAGCAGCTTGGAGACAGGGTCTGGAAACACCATATATTTT. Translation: CASSLETGSGNTIYF. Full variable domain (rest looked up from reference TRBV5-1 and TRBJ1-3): KAGVTQTPRYLIKTRGQQVTLSCSPISGHRSVSWYQQTPGQGLQFLFEYFSETQRNKGNFPGRFSGRQFSNSRSEMNVSTLELGDSALYLCASSLETGSGNTIYFGEGSWLTVV.